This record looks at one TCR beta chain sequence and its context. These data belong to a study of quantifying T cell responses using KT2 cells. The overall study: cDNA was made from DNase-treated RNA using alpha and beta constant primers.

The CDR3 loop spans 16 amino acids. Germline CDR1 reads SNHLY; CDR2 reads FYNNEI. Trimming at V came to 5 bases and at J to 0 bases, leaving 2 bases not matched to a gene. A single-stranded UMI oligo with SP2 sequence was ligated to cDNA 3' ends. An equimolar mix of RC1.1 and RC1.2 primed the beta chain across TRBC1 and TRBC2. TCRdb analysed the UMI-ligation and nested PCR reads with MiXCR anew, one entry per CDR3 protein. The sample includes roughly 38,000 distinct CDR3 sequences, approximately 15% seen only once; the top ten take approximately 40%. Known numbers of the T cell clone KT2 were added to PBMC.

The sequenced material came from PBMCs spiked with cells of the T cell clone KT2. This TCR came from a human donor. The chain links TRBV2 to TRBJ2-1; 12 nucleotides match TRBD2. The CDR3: CASSTSGRSSYNEQFF. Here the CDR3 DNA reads TGTGCCAGCAGTACTAGCGGGAGGAGCTCCTACAATGAGCAGTTCTTC.